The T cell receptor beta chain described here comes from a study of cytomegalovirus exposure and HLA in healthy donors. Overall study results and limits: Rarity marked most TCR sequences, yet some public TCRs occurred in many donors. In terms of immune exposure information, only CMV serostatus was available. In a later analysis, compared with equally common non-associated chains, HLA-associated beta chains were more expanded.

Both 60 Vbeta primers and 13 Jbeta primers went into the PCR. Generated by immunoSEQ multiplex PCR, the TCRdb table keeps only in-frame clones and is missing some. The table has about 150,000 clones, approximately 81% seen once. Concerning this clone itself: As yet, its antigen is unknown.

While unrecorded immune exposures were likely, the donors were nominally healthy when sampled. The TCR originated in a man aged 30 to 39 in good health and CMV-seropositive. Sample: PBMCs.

The CDR3 sequence: CASGLVLEEYSNQPQHF. CDR3 nucleotides: TGTGCTAGTGGTTTGGTACTAGAGGAATATAGCAATCAGCCCCAGCATTTT. The chain has TRBV12-5 and TRBJ1-5; the D is unclear. The CDR3 consists of 17 residues. V dropped 0 bases and J dropped 0 bases, with 12 bases sitting between them. Germline lookup yields CDR1 LGHNT and CDR2 FRNRAP.